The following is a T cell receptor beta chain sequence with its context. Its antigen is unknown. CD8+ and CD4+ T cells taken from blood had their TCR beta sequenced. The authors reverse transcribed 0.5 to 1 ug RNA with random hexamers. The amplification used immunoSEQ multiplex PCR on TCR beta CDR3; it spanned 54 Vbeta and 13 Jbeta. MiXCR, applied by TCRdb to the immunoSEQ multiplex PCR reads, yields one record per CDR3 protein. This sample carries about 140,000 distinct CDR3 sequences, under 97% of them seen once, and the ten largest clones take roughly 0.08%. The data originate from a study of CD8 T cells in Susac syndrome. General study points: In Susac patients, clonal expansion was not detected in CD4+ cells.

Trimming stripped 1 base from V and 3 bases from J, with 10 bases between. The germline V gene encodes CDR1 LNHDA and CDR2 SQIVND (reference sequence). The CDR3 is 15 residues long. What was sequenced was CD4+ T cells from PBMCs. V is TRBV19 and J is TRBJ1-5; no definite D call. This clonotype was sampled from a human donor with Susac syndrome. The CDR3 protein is CASSIGTGNNQPQHF. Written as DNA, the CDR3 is TGTGCCAGTAGTATAGGGACTGGGAACAATCAGCCCCAGCATTTT. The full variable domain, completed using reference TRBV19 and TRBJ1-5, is DGGITQSPKYLFRKEGQNVTLSCEQNLNHDAMYWYRQDPGQGLRLIYYSQIVNDFQKGDIAEGYSVSREKKESFPLTVTSAQKNPTAFYLCASSIGTGNNQPQHFGDGTRLSIL.